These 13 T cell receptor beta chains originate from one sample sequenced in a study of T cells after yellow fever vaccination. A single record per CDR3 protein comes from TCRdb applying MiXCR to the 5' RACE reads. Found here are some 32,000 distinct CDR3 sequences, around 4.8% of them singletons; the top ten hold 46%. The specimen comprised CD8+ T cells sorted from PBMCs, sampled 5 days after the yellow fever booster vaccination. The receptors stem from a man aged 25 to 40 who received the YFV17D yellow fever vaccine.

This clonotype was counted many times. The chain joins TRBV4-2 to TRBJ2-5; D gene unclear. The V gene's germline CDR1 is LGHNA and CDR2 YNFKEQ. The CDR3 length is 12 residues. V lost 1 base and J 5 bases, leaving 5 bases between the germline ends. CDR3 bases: TGTGCCAGCAGCCAAGGGAGTGAGACCCAGTACTTC. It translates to CASSQGSETQYF.

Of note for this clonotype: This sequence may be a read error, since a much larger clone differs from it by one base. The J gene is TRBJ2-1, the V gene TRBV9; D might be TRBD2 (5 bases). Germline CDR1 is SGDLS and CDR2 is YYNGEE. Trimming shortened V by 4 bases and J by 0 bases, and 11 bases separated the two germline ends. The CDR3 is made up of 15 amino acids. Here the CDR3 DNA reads TGTGCCAGCAGCCCTAGCAGAAACTCCTACAATGAGCAGTTCTTC. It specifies CASSPSRNSYNEQFF.

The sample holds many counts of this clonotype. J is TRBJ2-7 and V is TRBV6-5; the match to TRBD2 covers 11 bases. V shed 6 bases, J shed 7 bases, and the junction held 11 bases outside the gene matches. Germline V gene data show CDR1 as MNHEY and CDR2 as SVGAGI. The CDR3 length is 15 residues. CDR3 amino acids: CASSKGTSGRREQYF. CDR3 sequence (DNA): TGTGCCAGCAGCAAGGGCACTAGCGGGAGAAGGGAGCAGTACTTC.

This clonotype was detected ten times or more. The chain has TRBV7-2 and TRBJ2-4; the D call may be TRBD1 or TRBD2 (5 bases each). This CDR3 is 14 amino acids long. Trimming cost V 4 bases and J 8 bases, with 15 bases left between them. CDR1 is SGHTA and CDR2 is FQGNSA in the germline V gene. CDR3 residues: CASSSFYGTYIQYF. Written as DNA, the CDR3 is TGTGCCAGCAGCTCTTTTTACGGGACGTACATTCAGTACTTC.

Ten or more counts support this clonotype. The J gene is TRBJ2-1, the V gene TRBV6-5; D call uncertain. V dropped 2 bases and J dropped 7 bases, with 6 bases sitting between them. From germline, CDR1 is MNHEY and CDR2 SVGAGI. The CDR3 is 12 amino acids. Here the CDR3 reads CASSYNWNEQFF. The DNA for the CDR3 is TGTGCCAGCAGTTACAATTGGAATGAGCAGTTCTTC.

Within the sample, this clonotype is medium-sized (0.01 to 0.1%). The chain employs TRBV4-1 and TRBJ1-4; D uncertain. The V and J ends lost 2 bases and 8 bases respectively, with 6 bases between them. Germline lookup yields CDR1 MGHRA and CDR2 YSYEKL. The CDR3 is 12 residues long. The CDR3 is CASSQMQEKLFF. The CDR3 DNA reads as TGCGCCAGCAGCCAAATGCAGGAAAAACTGTTTTTT.

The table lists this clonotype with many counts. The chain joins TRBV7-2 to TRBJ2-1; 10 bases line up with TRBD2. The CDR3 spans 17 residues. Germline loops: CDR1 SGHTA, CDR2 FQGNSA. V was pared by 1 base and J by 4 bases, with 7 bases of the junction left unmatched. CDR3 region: CASSLVGASGGYNEQFF. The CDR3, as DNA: TGTGCCAGCAGCTTAGTTGGGGCTAGCGGGGGATACAATGAGCAGTTCTTC.

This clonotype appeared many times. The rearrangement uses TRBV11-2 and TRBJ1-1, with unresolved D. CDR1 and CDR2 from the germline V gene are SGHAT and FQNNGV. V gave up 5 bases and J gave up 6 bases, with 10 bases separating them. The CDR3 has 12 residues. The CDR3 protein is CASSPSSPEAFF. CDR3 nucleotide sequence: TGTGCCAGCAGCCCCTCGTCCCCTGAAGCTTTCTTT.

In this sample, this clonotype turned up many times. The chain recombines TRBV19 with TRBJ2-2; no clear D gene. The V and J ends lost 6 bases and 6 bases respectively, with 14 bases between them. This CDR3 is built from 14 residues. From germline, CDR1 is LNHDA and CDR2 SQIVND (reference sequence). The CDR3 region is CASSAAPGSGELFF. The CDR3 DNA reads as TGTGCCAGTAGCGCCGCGCCAGGATCCGGGGAGCTGTTTTTT.

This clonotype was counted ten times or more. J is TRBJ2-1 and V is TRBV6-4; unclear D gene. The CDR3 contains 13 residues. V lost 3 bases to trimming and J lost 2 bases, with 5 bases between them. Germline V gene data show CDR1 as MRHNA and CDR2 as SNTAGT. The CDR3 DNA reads TGTGCCAGCAGTGATTACCCCTACAATGAGCAGTTCTTC. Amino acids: CASSDYPYNEQFF.

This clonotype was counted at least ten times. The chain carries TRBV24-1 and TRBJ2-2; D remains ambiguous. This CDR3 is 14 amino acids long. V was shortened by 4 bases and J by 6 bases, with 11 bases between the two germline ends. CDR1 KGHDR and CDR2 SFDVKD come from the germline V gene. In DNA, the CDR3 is TGTGCCACCAGTGACGAGACCGAGGCCGGGGAGCTGTTTTTT. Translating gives CATSDETEAGELFF.

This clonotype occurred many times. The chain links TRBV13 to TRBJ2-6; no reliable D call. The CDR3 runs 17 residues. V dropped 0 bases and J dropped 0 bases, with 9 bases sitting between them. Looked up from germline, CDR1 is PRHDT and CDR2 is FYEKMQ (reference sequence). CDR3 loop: CASSLGPRNSGANVLTF. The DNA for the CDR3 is TGTGCCAGCAGCTTAGGCCCCCGTAACTCTGGGGCCAACGTCCTGACTTTC. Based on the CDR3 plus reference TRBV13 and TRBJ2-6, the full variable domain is AAGVIQSPRHLIKEKRETATLKCYPIPRHDTVYWYQQGPGQDPQFLISFYEKMQSDKGSIPDRFSAQQFSDYHSELNMSSLELGDSALYFCASSLGPRNSGANVLTFGAGSRLTVL.

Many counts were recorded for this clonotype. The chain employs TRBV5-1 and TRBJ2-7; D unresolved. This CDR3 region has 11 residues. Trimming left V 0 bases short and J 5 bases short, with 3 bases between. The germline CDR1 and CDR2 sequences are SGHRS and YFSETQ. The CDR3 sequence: CASSLEDEQYF. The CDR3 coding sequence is TGCGCCAGCAGCTTGGAGGACGAGCAGTACTTC.